The rows below give T cell receptor beta chains drawn from one sample of a study of low-dose radiotherapy and immunotherapy resistance in tumors. TCRdb analysed the reads with MiXCR anew, one entry per CDR3 protein. The sample contains about 82,000 distinct CDR3 sequences, approximately 19% of which appear only once. Specimen: PBMCs, collected before treatment. The receptors come from a male donor with prostate cancer. CDR3s include the opening cysteine and the closing phenylalanine or tryptophan. Fields, in order: V gene, J gene, D gene, clone size, CDR3 protein, CDR3 DNA. A D gene is named only where the DNA matches it firmly. Clone size is not always given. Where it is, it says once, few, many or a class for expanded clones.

TRBV4-3	TRBJ2-2	.	.	CASSPELVTGELFF	TGCGCCAGCAGCCCCGAATTGGTAACCGGGGAGCTGTTTTTT
TRBV7-3	TRBJ2-3	TRBD2	many	CASSSISGRASDTQYF	TGTGCCAGCAGCTCGATTAGCGGGAGGGCCTCAGATACGCAGTATTTT
TRBV5-1	TRBJ2-5	.	many	CASSRDGGGQETQYF	TGCGCCAGCAGCAGGGATGGTGGGGGCCAAGAGACCCAGTACTTC
TRBV7-2	TRBJ2-7	.	many	CASSLEYKAYEQYF	TGTGCCAGCAGCTTAGAGTACAAAGCCTACGAGCAGTACTTC
TRBV28	TRBJ2-7	.	many	CASRQGQPGEQYF	TGTGCCAGCAGGCAGGGGCAACCGGGTGAGCAGTACTTC
TRBV6-2/TRBV6-3	TRBJ2-5	.	many	CASSLKGETQYF	TGTGCCAGCAGTTTGAAGGGAGAGACCCAGTACTTC
TRBV9	TRBJ2-7	.	.	CASSVELGHSEQYF	TGTGCCAGCAGCGTAGAACTCGGGCACTCCGAGCAGTACTTC
TRBV6-2/TRBV6-3	TRBJ2-7	TRBD1	many	CASSGRDRASYEQYF	TGTGCCAGCAGTGGACGGGACAGGGCGTCCTACGAGCAGTACTTC
TRBV11-2	TRBJ2-3	TRBD2	many	CASSSRLAGHTDTQYF	TGTGCCAGCAGCTCCCGACTAGCGGGGCACACAGATACGCAGTATTTT
TRBV9	TRBJ2-1	.	many	CASSPAWAGKYNEQFF	TGTGCCAGCAGCCCCGCTTGGGCGGGGAAGTACAATGAGCAGTTCTTC
TRBV5-1	TRBJ2-1	TRBD1	many	CASSSLGQGAYNEQFF	TGCGCCAGCAGCTCCCTCGGGCAGGGGGCTTACAATGAGCAGTTCTTC
TRBV20-1	TRBJ2-1	.	many	CSADITAGSIWDEQFF	TGCAGTGCCGACATCACGGCGGGCTCAATATGGGATGAGCAGTTCTTC
TRBV21-1	TRBJ1-5	.	few	CASSKGTGGGKNQPQHF	TGTGCCAGCAGCAAAGGTACCGGGGGCGGAAAAAATCAGCCCCAGCATTTT
TRBV20-1	TRBJ2-3	.	many	CSARDLRTDTQYF	TGCAGTGCTAGAGATCTCCGCACAGATACGCAGTATTTT
TRBV6-2/TRBV6-3	TRBJ1-1	.	many	CASGYEAFF	TGTGCCAGCGGTTATGAAGCTTTCTTT
TRBV18	TRBJ1-2	TRBD1	many	CASAPGGDNYGYTF	TGTGCCAGTGCGCCAGGGGGCGATAACTATGGCTACACCTTC
TRBV30	TRBJ2-1	TRBD2	many	CAWSELAGVGEQFF	TGTGCCTGGAGTGAGTTAGCGGGAGTAGGTGAGCAGTTCTTC
TRBV30	TRBJ2-5	.	many	CAWRMQGQETQYF	TGTGCCTGGAGGATGCAGGGGCAAGAGACCCAGTACTTC
TRBV6-2/TRBV6-3	TRBJ2-2	.	.	CASTGLNTGELFF	TGTGCCAGCACCGGACTGAACACCGGGGAGCTGTTTTTT
TRBV27	TRBJ1-4	TRBD1	many	CASSLGTENEKLFF	TGTGCCAGCAGTTTAGGGACAGAAAATGAAAAACTGTTTTTT
TRBV6-6	TRBJ2-1	TRBD1	many	CASSGDRAYNEQFF	TGTGCCAGCAGTGGGGACAGGGCCTACAATGAGCAGTTCTTC
TRBV5-1	TRBJ2-3	.	many	CASSSGGPADTQYF	TGCGCCAGCAGCTCCGGAGGGCCGGCAGATACGCAGTATTTT
TRBV4-2	TRBJ2-7	.	many	CASSQSQLGPYEQYF	TGTGCCAGCAGCCAATCCCAACTAGGACCCTACGAGCAGTACTTC
TRBV30	TRBJ2-7	.	many	CAWSLVLTRDEQYF	TGTGCCTGGAGTCTCGTCCTTACCAGGGACGAGCAGTACTTC
TRBV6-5	TRBJ1-2	.	many	CASQKTDNDYGYTF	TGTGCCAGCCAGAAGACCGATAACGACTATGGCTACACCTTC
TRBV20-1	TRBJ2-5	TRBD2	many	CSALAGDEVAQYF	TGCAGTGCTTTAGCGGGGGACGAGGTAGCCCAGTACTTC
TRBV5-1	TRBJ2-2	.	.	CASSPIGTGELFF	TGCGCCAGCAGCCCTATCGGCACCGGGGAGCTGTTTTTC
TRBV27	TRBJ2-7	.	few	CASSLRVDRPEQYF	TGTGCCAGCAGTTTACGGGTGGACCGCCCCGAGCAGTACTTC
TRBV5-1	TRBJ1-5	TRBD1	many	CASSFTGVEQPQHF	TGCGCCAGCAGCTTCACAGGGGTCGAACAGCCCCAGCATTTT
TRBV10-3	TRBJ2-3	TRBD2	many	CAIAGTSRGRANTDTQYF	TGTGCCATCGCCGGGACTAGCAGGGGCCGGGCGAACACAGATACGCAGTATTTT
TRBV7-2	TRBJ2-4	TRBD1	.	CASSSRTGHAIQYF	TGTGCCAGCAGCTCGAGGACAGGTCACGCCATTCAGTACTTC
TRBV27	TRBJ2-5	.	many	CASSLLGEETQYF	TGTGCCAGCAGTTTATTAGGGGAGGAGACCCAGTACTTC
TRBV30	TRBJ2-1	.	many	CAWSLTTALAGFF	TGTGCCTGGTCCCTAACGACAGCCTTGGCTGGGTTCTTC
TRBV6-5	TRBJ1-1	TRBD1	many	CASSQGGAITEAFF	TGTGCCAGCAGCCAGGGGGGGGCGATAACTGAAGCTTTCTTT
TRBV5-1	TRBJ1-5	TRBD1	many	CASSSGTGYQEPQHF	TGCGCCAGCAGCTCCGGGACAGGCTATCAGGAGCCCCAGCATTTT
TRBV30	TRBJ1-2	.	many	CAWDRGGYTF	TGTGCCTGGGACAGAGGCGGCTACACCTTC
TRBV12-3/TRBV12-4	TRBJ2-5	.	many	CASSLARKETQYF	TGTGCCAGCAGTTTAGCTAGGAAAGAGACCCAGTACTTC
TRBV4-2	TRBJ2-4	.	medium-sized	CASSQAGQVNIQYF	TGTGCCAGCAGCCAAGCGGGACAAGTAAACATTCAGTACTTC
TRBV20-1	TRBJ2-3	.	many	CSAPPLVGATTDTQYF	TGCAGTGCCCCCCCGTTGGTGGGGGCGACCACAGATACGCAGTATTTT
TRBV20-1	TRBJ1-6	.	many	CSATDSSSYNSPLHF	TGCAGTGCCACGGACAGTAGCTCCTATAATTCACCCCTCCACTTT
TRBV28	TRBJ2-7	TRBD2	many	CASRVAGGVYEQYF	TGTGCCAGCAGAGTAGCGGGAGGGGTCTACGAGCAGTACTTC